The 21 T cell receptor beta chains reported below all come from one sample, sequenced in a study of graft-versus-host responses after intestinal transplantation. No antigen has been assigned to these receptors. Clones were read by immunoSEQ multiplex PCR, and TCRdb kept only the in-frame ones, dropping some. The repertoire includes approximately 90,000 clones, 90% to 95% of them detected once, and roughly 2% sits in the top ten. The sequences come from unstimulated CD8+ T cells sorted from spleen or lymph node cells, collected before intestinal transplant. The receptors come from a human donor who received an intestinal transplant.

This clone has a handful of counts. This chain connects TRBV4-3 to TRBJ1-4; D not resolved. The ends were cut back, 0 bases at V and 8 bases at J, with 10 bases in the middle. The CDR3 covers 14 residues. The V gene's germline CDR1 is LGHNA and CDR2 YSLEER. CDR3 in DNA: TGCGCCAGCAGCCAAGATCGGGAGAACGAAAAACTGTTTTTT. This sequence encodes CASSQDRENEKLFF.

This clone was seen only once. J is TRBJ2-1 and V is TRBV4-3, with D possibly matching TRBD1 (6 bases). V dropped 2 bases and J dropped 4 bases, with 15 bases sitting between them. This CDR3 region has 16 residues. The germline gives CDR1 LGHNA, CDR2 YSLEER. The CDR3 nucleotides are TGCGCCAGCAGCCAAACAGGGCTAGAGGGATACAATGAGCAGTTCTTC. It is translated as CASSQTGLEGYNEQFF.

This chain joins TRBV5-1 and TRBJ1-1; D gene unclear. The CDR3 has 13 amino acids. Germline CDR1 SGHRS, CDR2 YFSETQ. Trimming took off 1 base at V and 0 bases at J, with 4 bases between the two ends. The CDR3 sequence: CASSLYLNTEAFF. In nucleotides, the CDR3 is TGCGCCAGCAGCTTGTATCTGAACACTGAAGCTTTCTTT. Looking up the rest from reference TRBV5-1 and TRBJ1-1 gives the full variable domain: KAGVTQTPRYLIKTRGQQVTLSCSPISGHRSVSWYQQTPGQGLQFLFEYFSETQRNKGNFPGRFSGRQFSNSRSEMNVSTLELGDSALYLCASSLYLNTEAFFGQGTRLTVV.

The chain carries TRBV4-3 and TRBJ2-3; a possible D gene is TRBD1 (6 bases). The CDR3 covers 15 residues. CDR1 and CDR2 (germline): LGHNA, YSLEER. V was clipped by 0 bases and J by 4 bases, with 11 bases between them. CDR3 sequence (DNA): TGCGCCAGCAGCCAAGATCGACAGGCAGCAGATACGCAGTATTTT. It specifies CASSQDRQAADTQYF.

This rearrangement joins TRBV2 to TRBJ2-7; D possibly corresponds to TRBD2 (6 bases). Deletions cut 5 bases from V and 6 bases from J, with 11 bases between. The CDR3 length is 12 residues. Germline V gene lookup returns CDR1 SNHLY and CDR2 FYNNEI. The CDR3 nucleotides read TGTGCCAGCAGTCTAGGGACTCCCGAGCAGTACTTC. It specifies CASSLGTPEQYF.

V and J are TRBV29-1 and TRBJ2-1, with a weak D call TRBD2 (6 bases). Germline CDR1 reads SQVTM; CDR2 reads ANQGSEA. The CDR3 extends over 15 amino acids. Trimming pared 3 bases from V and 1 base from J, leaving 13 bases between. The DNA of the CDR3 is TGCAGCGTTGACGGGATAAGCGGGTCCTACAATGAGCAGTTCTTC. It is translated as CSVDGISGSYNEQFF.

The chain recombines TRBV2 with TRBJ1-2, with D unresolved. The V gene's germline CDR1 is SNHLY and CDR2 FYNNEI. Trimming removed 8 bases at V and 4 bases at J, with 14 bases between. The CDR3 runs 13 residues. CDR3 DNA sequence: TGTGCCAGCTTTACCCCACTATTCTATGGCTACACCTTC. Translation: CASFTPLFYGYTF.

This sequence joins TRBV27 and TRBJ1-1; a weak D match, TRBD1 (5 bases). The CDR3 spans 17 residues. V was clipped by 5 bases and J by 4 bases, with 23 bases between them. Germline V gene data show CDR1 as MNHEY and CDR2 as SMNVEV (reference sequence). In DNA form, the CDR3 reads TGTGCCAGCAGTGGAGCCAACCTCAGGGTAGTGGGCACTGAAGCTTTCTTT. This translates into CASSGANLRVVGTEAFF.

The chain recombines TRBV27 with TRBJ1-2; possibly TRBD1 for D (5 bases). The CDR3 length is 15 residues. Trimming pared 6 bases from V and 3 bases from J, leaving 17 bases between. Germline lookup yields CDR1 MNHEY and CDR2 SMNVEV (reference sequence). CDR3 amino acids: CASSHRSEGDYGYTF. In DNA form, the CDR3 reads TGTGCCAGCAGCCATCGTTCGGAAGGGGACTATGGCTACACCTTC.

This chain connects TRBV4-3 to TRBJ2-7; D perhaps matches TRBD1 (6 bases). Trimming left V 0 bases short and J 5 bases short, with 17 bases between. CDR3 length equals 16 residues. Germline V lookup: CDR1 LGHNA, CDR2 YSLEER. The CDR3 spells CASSQDRGTGRHEQYF. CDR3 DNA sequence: TGCGCCAGCAGCCAAGACCGGGGTACAGGGCGGCACGAGCAGTACTTC.

This CDR3 is CASSLTSGAYGYTF. The CDR3 nucleotides are TGTGCCAGCAGTTTAACGTCAGGGGCCTATGGCTACACCTTC. The chain joins TRBV27 to TRBJ1-2; tentatively, D is TRBD1 (6 bases). Per the germline V gene, CDR1 is MNHEY and CDR2 is SMNVEV (reference sequence). The CDR3 loop spans 14 amino acids. V was cut by 2 bases and J by 4 bases, with 11 bases left in between.

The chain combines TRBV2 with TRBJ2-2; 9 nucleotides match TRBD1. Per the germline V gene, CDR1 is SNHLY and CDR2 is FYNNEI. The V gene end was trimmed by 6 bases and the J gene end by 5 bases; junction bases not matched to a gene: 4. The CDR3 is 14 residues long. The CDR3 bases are TGTGCCAGCAGCTTGGGACAGGGAACCGGGGAGCTGTTTTTT. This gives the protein CASSLGQGTGELFF.

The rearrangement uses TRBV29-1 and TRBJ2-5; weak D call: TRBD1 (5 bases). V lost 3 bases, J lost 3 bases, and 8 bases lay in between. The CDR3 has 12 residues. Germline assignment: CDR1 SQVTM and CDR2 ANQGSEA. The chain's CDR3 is CSVEGREETQYF. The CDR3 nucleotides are TGCAGCGTTGAGGGCAGGGAAGAGACCCAGTACTTC.

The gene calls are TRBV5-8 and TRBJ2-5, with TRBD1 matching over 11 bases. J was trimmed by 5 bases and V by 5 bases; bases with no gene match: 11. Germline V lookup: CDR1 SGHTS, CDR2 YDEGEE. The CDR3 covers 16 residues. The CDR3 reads CASRYGQGALLETQYF. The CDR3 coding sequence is TGTGCCAGCAGATATGGACAGGGGGCGCTGTTGGAGACCCAGTACTTC.

CDR3 amino acids: CASSHGTSGGSSSYEQYF. CDR3 in DNA: TGTGCCAGCAGTCACGGGACTAGCGGAGGATCTAGCTCCTACGAGCAGTACTTC. This rearrangement joins TRBV7-2 to TRBJ2-7, with TRBD2 identical over 11 bases. CDR3 length: 18 amino acids. With 6 bases clipped from V and 0 bases from J, the junction kept 13 bases outside the gene matches. Germline V lookup: CDR1 SGHTA, CDR2 FQGNSA.

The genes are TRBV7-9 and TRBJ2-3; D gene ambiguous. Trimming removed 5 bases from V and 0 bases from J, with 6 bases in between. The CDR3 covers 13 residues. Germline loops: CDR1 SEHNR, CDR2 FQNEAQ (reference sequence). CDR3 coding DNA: TGTGCCAGCAGCCTCGGGAGCACAGATACGCAGTATTTT. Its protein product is CASSLGSTDTQYF. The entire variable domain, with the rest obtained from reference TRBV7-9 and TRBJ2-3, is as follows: DTGVSQNPRHKITKRGQNVTFRCDPISEHNRLYWYRQTLGQGPEFLTYFQNEAQLEKSRLLSDRFSAERPKGSFSTLEIQRTEQGDSAMYLCASSLGSTDTQYFGPGTRLTVL.

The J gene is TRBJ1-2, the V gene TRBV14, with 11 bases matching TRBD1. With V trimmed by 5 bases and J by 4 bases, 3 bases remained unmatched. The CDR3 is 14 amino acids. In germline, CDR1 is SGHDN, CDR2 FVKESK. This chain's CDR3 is CASSRTGGGYGYTF. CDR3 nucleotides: TGTGCCAGCAGCAGGACAGGGGGCGGCTATGGCTACACCTTC. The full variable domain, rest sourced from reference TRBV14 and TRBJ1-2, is EAGVTQFPSHSVIEKGQTVTLRCDPISGHDNLYWYRRVMGKEIKFLLHFVKESKQDESGMPNNRFLAERTGGTYSTLKVQPAELEDSGVYFCASSRTGGGYGYTFGSGTRLTVV.

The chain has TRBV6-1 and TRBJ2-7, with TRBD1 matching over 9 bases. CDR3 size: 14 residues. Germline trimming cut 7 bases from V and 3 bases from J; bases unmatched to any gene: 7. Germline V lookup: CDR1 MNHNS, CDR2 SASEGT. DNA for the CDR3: TGTGCCAGCATAGATGGACAGGGGTTCTACGAGCAGTACTTC. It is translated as CASIDGQGFYEQYF.

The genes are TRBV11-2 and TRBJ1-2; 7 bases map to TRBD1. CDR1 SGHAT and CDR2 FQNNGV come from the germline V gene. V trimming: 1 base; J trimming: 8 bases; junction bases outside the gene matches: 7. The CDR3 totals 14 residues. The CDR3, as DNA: TGTGCCAGCAGCTTAGCCGGAGGGGGCGCGGGCTACACCTTC. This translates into CASSLAGGGAGYTF.

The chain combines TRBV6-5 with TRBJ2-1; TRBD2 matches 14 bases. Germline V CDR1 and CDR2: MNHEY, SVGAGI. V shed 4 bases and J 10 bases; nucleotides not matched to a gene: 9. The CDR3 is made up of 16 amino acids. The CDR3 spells CASSFQTSGGAGEQFF. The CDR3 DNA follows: TGTGCCAGCAGTTTCCAGACTAGCGGGGGGGCCGGGGAGCAGTTCTTC.

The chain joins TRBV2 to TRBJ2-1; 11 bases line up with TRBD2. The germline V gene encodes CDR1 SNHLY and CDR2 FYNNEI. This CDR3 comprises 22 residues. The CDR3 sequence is CAALYVRAASSVLAGAYNEQFF. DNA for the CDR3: TGTGCGGCACTATACGTTCGTGCCGCCAGCAGTGTACTAGCGGGGGCCTACAATGAGCAGTTCTTC.